This TCR beta chain was identified during a study of blood T cells in healthy people across ages. The overall study: Template switching retrieved approximately one barcoded beta molecule for each two T cells. Study outcomes and limitations: Unsorted PBMCs prevented conclusive naive versus antigen-experienced comparison. Donor CMV infection status was unknown, possibly confounding age-related changes in expanded clonotypes.

For the second PCR, which ran for roughly 7 to 11 cycles, a sample-barcoded 5' primer and a J-beta primer mix were used. TCRdb recomputed calls from the 5' RACE reads with MiXCR, one row per CDR3 protein. The sample shows 600,000 to 850,000 distinct CDR3 sequences, around a quarter of them seen only once. CDR3 length: 12 amino acids. V was clipped by 3 bases and J by 0 bases, with 2 bases between them. Germline V gives CDR1 SGHTA, CDR2 FQGNSA. This clonotype was detected ten times or more. Its antigen is undetermined. This sample was also put to use in a study of T cells of mothers and their children. That work states: Sequencing got over 8.5 million TCR beta CDR3 reads from each mother and a few million from each child.

The chain links TRBV7-2 to TRBJ2-5; D is ambiguous. This TCR was sampled from a boy between 10 and 17 years old in good health. What was sequenced was blood. CDR3 region: CASSFHQETQYF. CDR3 sequence (DNA): TGTGCCAGCAGCTTCCACCAAGAGACCCAGTACTTC.